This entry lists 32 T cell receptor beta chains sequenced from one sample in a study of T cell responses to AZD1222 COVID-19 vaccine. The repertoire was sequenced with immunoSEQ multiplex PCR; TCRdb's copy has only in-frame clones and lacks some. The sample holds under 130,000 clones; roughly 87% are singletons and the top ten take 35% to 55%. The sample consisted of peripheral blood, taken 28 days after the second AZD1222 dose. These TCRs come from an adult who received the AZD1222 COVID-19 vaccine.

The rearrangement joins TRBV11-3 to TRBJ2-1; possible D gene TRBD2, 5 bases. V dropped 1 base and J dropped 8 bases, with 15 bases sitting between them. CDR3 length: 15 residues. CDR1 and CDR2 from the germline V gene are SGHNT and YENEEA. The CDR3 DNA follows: TGTGCCAGCAGCTTAGGAAAACTAGGCTTACATGAGCAGTTCTTC. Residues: CASSLGKLGLHEQFF. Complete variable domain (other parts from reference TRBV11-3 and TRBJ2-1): EAGVVQSPRYKIIEKKQPVAFWCNPISGHNTLYWYLQNLGQGPELLIRYENEEAVDDSQLPKDRFSAERLKGVDSTLKIQPAELGDSAVYLCASSLGKLGLHEQFFGPGTRLTVL.

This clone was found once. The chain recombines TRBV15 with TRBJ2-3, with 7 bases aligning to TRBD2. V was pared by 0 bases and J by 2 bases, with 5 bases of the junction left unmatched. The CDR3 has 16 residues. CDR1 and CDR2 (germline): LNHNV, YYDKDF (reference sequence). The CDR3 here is CATSRERAGTTDTQYF. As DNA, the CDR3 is TGTGCCACCAGCAGAGAGAGAGCGGGAACCACAGATACGCAGTATTTT.

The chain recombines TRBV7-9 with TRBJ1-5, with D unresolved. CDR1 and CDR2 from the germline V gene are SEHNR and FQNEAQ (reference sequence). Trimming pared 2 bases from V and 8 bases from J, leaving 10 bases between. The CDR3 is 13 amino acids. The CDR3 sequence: CASSLSASEPQHF. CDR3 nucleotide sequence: TGTGCCAGCAGCTTAAGCGCCTCGGAGCCCCAGCATTTT.

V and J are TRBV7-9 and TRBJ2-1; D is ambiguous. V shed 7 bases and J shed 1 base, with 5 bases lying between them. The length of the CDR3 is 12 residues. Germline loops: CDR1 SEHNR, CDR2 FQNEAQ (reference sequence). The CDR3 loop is CASTLSYNEQFF. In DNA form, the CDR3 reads TGTGCCAGCACCCTTTCCTACAATGAGCAGTTCTTC.

CDR3 sequence (DNA): TGTGCCAGCAGCTTGGGAGACACCATATATTTT. Translating it yields CASSLGDTIYF. The chain employs TRBV5-4 and TRBJ1-3; D remains unclear. The CDR3 consists of 11 residues. Germline-derived CDR1 and CDR2 are SGHNT and YYREEE (reference sequence). The V and J ends lost 0 bases and 8 bases respectively, with 3 bases between them.

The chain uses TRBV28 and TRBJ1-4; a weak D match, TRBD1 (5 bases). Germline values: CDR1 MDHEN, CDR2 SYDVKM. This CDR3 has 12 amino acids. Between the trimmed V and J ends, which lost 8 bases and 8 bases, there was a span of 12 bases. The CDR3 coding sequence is TGTGCCAGCGGGACTTCCCGGGAAAAACTGTTTTTT. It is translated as CASGTSREKLFF.

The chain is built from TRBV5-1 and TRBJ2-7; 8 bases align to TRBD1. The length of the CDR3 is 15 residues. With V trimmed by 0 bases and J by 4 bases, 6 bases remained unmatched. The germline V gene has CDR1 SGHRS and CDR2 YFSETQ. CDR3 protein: CASSLVPGQEYEQYF. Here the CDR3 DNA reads TGCGCCAGCAGCTTGGTCCCGGGACAGGAGTACGAGCAGTACTTC. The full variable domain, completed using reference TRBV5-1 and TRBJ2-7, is KAGVTQTPRYLIKTRGQQVTLSCSPISGHRSVSWYQQTPGQGLQFLFEYFSETQRNKGNFPGRFSGRQFSNSRSEMNVSTLELGDSALYLCASSLVPGQEYEQYFGPGTRLTVT.

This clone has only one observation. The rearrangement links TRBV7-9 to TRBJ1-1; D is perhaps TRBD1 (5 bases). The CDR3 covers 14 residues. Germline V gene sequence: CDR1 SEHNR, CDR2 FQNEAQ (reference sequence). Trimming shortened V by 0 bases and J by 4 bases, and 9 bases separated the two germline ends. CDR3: CASSLAGLRTEAFF. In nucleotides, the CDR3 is TGTGCCAGCAGCTTAGCGGGACTCCGCACTGAAGCTTTCTTT.

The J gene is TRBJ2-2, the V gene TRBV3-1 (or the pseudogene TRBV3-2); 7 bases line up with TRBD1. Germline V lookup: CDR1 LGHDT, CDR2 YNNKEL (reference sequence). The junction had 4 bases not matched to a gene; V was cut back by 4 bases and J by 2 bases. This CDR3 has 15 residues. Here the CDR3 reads CASSPGQINTGELFF. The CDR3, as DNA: TGTGCCAGCAGCCCGGGACAGATTAACACCGGGGAGCTGTTTTTT.

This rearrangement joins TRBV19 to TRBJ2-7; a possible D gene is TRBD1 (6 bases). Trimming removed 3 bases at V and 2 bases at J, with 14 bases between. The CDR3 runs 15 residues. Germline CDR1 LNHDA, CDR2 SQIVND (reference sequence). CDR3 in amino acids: CASSIVRQAPYEQYF. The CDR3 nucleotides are TGTGCCAGTAGTATCGTAAGACAGGCCCCCTACGAGCAGTACTTC.

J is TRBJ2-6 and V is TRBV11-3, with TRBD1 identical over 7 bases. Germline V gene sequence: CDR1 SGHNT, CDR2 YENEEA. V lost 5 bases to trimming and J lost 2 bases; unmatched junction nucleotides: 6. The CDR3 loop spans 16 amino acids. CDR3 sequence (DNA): TGTGCCAGCAGCAATCACAGGGGCCCTGGGGCCAACGTCCTGACTTTC. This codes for CASSNHRGPGANVLTF.

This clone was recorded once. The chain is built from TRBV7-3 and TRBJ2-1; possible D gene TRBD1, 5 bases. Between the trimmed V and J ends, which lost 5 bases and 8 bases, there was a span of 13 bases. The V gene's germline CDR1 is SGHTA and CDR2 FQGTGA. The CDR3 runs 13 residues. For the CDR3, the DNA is TGTGCCAGCAGCCGACAGACCTGGGATGAGCAGTTCTTC. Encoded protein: CASSRQTWDEQFF.

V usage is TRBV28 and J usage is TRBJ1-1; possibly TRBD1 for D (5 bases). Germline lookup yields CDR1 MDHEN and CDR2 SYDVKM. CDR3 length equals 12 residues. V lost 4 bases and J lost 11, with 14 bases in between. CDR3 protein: CASSYLQGRAFF. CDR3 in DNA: TGTGCCAGCAGTTATCTTCAGGGAAGGGCTTTCTTT.

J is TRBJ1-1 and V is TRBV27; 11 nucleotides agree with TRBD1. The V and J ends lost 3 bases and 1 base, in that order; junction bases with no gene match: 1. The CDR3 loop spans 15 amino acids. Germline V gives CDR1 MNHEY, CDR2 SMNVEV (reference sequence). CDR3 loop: CASSLDRGRNTEAFF. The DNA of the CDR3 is TGTGCCAGCAGTTTGGACAGGGGGCGGAACACTGAAGCTTTCTTT.

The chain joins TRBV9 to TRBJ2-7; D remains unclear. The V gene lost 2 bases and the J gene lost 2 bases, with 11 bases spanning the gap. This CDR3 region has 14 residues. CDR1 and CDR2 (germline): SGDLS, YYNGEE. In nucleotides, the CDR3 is TGTGCCAGCAGCGTGGGGATAACGGCCTACGAGCAGTACTTC. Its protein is CASSVGITAYEQYF. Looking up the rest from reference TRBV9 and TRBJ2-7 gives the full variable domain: DSGVTQTPKHLITATGQRVTLRCSPRSGDLSVYWYQQSLDQGLQFLIQYYNGEERAKGNILERFSAQQFPDLHSELNLSSLELGDSALYFCASSVGITAYEQYFGPGTRLTVT.

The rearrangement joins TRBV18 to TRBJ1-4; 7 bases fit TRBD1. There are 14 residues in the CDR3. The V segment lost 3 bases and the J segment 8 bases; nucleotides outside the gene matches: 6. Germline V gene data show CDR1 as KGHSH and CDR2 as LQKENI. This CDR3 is CASSPEGQREKLFF. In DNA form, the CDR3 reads TGTGCCAGCTCACCGGAGGGACAGAGGGAAAAACTGTTTTTT.

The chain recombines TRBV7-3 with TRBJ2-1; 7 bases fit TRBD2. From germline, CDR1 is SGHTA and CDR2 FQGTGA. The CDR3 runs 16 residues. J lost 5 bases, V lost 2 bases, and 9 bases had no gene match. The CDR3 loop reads CASSLGGGNFHNEQFF. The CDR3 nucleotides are TGTGCCAGCAGCTTAGGGGGAGGGAACTTCCACAATGAGCAGTTCTTC.

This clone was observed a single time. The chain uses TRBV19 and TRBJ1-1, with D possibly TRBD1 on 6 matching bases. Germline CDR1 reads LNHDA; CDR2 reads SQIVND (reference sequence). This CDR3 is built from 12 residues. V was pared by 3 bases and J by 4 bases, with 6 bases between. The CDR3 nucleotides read TGTGCCAGTAGTATCAGGGGCACTGAAGCTTTCTTT. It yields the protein CASSIRGTEAFF.

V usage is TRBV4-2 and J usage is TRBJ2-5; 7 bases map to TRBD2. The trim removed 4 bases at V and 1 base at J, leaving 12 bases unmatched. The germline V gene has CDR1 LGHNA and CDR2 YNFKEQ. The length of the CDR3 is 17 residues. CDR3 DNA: TGTGCCAGCAGCCGAGAAGCCCAAGCGGGATTCCAAGAGACCCAGTACTTC. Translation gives CASSREAQAGFQETQYF.

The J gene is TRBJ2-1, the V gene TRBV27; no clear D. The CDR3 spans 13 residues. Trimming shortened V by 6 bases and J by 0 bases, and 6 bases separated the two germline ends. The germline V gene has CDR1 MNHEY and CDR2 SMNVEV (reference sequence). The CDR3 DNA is TGTGCCAGCAGGTTAAGCTCCTACAATGAGCAGTTCTTC. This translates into CASRLSSYNEQFF.

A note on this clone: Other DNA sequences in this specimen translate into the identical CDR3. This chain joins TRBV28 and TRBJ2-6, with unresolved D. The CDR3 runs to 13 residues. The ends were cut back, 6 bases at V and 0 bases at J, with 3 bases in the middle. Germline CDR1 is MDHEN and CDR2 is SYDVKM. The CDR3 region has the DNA TGTGCCAGCAGATTCTCTGGGGCCAACGTCCTGACTTTC. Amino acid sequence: CASRFSGANVLTF.

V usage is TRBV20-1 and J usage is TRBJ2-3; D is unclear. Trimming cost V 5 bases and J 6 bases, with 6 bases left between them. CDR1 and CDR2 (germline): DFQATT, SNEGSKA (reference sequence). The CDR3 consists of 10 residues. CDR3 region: CSALGDTQYF. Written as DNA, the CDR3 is TGCAGTGCTCTAGGGGATACGCAGTATTTT.

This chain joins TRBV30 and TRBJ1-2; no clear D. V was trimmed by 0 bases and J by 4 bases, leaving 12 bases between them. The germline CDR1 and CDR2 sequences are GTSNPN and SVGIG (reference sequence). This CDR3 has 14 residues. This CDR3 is CAWSVLRGGYGYTF. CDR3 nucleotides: TGTGCCTGGAGTGTATTGCGGGGAGGCTATGGCTACACCTTC.

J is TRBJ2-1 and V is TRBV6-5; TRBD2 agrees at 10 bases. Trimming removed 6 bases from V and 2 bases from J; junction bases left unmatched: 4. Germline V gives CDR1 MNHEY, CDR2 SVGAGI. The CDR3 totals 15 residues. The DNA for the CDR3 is TGTGCCAGCAGAATAGCGGGAGGTGCCTACAATGAGCAGTTCTTC. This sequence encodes CASRIAGGAYNEQFF.

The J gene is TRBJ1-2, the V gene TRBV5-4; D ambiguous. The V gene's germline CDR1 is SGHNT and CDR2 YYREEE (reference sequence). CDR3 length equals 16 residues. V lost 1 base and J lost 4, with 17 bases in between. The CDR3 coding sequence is TGTGCCAGCAGCTTGATTCCCCCCGACGGAACCTATGGCTACACCTTC. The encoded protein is CASSLIPPDGTYGYTF.

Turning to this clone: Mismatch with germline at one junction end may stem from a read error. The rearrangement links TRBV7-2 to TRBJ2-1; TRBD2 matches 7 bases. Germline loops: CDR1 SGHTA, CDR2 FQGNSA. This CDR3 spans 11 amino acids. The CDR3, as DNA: TGTGCCAGCAGCCTAGCGGAGAAGCAGTTCTTC. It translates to CASSLAEKQFF.

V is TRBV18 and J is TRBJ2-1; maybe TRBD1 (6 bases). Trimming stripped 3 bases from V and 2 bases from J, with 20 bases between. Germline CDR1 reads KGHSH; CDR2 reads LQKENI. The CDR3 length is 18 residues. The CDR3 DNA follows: TGTGCCAGCTCACCCCCACCAGGGAAGGGACACCCCTACAATGAGCAGTTCTTC. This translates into CASSPPPGKGHPYNEQFF.

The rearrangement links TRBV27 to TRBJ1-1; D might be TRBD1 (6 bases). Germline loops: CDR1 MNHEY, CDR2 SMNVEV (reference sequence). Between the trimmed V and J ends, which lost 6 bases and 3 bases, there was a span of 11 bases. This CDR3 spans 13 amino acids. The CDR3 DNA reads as TGTGCCAGCAGCTTCAACAGGGACACTGAAGCTTTCTTT. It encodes CASSFNRDTEAFF.

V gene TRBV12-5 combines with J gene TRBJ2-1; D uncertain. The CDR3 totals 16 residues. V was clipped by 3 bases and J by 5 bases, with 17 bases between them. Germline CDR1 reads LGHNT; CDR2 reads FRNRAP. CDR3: CASGFVGYDRHNEQFF. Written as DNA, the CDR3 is TGTGCTAGTGGTTTCGTAGGGTACGATAGACACAATGAGCAGTTCTTC.

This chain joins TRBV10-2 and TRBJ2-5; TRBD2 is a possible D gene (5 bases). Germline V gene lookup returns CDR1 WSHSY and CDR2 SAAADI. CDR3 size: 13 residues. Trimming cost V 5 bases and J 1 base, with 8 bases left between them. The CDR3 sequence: CASSWGVQETQYF. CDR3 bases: TGCGCCAGCAGTTGGGGAGTCCAAGAGACCCAGTACTTC.

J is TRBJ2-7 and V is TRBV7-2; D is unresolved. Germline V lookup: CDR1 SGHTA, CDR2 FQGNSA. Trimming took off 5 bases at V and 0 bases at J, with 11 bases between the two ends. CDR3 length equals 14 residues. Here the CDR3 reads CASSVVHPSYEQYF. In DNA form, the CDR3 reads TGTGCCAGCAGCGTCGTGCACCCCTCCTACGAGCAGTACTTC.

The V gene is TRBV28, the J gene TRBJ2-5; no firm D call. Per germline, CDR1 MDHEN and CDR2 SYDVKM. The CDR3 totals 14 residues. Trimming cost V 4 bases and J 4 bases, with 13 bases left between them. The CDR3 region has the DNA TGTGCCAGCAGTTCCCCCAGATTCCTAGAGACCCAGTACTTC. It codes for CASSSPRFLETQYF. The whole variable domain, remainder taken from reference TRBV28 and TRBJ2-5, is DVKVTQSSRYLVKRTGEKVFLECVQDMDHENMFWYRQDPGLGLRLIYFSYDVKMKEKGDIPEGYSVSREKKERFSLILESASTNQTSMYLCASSSPRFLETQYFGPGTRLLVL.